This T cell receptor (beta chain) is from a study of T cell changes during pregnancy in multiple sclerosis. There are 17 residues in the CDR3. Germline V lookup: CDR1 KGHSH, CDR2 LQKENI. V lost 6 bases to trimming and J lost 0 bases; unmatched junction nucleotides: 12. The count of this clone is one. TCRdb's copy holds only in-frame clones and misses some; the assay was immunoSEQ multiplex PCR. The sample lists 25,000 to 30,000 clones; around 90% were seen once. Specimen: CD4+ T cells from peripheral blood mononuclear cells, collected in the first trimester of pregnancy. This TCR derives from a female donor in good health, enrolled as a control in a pregnancy study. This sequence joins TRBV18 and TRBJ1-1; 8 bases map to TRBD1. The CDR3 nucleotides are TGTGCCAGCTCCCTCAAAAAAACAGGGGGAGTGAACACTGAAGCTTTCTTT. It translates to CASSLKKTGGVNTEAFF. The full variable domain, with the rest looked up from reference TRBV18 and TRBJ1-1, is NAGVMQNPRHLVRRRGQEARLRCSPMKGHSHVYWYRQLPEEGLKFMVYLQKENIIDESGMPKERFSAEFPKEGPSILRIQQVVRGDSAAYFCASSLKKTGGVNTEAFFGQGTRLTVV.